This T cell receptor (beta chain) was recovered during a study of CXCR3-negative and CXCR3-positive naive CD8 T cells. Study conclusions and caveats: The authors found comparable surface CD5 between naive subsets and inferred TCR strength from TRB CDR3 properties.

All TRB cDNA libraries came from 5' RACE performed with UMI labels. TCRdb re-called the 5' RACE reads and gives one entry per CDR3 protein, without DNA. This sample contains over 55,000 distinct CDR3 sequences. Looked up from germline, CDR1 is MRHNA and CDR2 is SNTAGT. The CDR3 is made up of 13 amino acids. On this clonotype: Its target is not known.

The receptor was isolated from a human donor in good health. Some clones in this sample may be carry-over from other donors' samples. The source material was memory CD8+ T cells from blood. The chain has TRBV6-4 and TRBJ2-2. This CDR3 is CASSDTPTGELFF.